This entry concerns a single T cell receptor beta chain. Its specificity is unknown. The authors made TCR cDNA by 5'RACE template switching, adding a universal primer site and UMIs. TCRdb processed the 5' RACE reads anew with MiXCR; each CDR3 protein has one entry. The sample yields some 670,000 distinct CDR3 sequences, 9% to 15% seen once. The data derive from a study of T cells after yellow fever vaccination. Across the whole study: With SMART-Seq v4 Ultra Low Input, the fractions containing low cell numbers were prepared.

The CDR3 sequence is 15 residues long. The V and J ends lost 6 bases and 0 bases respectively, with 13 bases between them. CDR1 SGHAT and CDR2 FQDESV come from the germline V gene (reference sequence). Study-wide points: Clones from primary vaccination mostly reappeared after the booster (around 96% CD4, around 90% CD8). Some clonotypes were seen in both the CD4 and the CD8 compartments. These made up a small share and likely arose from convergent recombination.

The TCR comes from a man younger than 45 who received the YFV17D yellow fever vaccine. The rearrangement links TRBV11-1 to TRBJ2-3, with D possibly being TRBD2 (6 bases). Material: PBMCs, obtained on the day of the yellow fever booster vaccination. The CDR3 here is CASRDRGYSTDTQYF. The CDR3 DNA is TGTGCCAGCAGAGATCGGGGGTACAGCACAGATACGCAGTATTTT.